This is a list of T cell receptor beta chains from one sample in a study of response to subunit inactivated influenza vaccine. TCRdb itself ran the RT-PCR reads through MiXCR, one entry per CDR3 protein. This repertoire shows a few hundred thousand distinct CDR3 sequences, about a tenth found once; its top ten account for over 9.5%. Sequencing used PBMCs from blood, obtained about 40 days after vaccination. The source of these receptors is a man between 50 and 59 years old who received an inactivated influenza vaccine. CDR3s include the opening cysteine and the closing phenylalanine or tryptophan. The order of the fields is clone size, V gene, D gene, J gene, CDR3 protein, CDR3 DNA. D genes are given only for firm matches. Where a row states a size, it is once, few, many or the class of an expanded clone; other rows omit it.

clone size: few
V gene: TRBV9
D gene: TRBD2
J gene: TRBJ2-1
CDR3 protein: CASSGRLAGGPNNEQFF
CDR3 DNA: TGTGCCAGCAGCGGTCGACTAGCGGGAGGGCCGAATAATGAGCAGTTCTTC

clone size: NA
V gene: TRBV20-1
D gene: TRBD2
J gene: TRBJ2-7
CDR3 protein: CSARGLAYSYEQYF
CDR3 DNA: TGCAGTGCTAGAGGACTAGCGTATTCCTACGAGCAGTACTTC

clone size: few
V gene: TRBV10-3
D gene: NA
J gene: TRBJ2-3
CDR3 protein: CAIKAGAITDTQYF
CDR3 DNA: TGTGCCATCAAGGCGGGGGCCATCACAGATACGCAGTATTTT

clone size: many
V gene: TRBV5-6
D gene: NA
J gene: TRBJ2-2
CDR3 protein: CASSLRSGDTGELFF
CDR3 DNA: TGTGCCAGCAGCTTGCGGTCCGGGGACACCGGGGAGCTGTTTTTT

clone size: NA
V gene: TRBV24-1
D gene: TRBD1
J gene: TRBJ2-5
CDR3 protein: CATSDFLGQGGETQYF
CDR3 DNA: TGTGCCACCAGTGATTTTCTAGGACAGGGCGGAGAGACCCAGTACTTC

clone size: NA
V gene: TRBV6-2/TRBV6-3
D gene: TRBD2
J gene: TRBJ2-1
CDR3 protein: CASSYSRTSGASPSYNEQFF
CDR3 DNA: TGTGCCAGCAGTTACTCGAGGACTAGCGGGGCGAGTCCCTCCTACAATGAGCAGTTCTTC

clone size: many
V gene: TRBV7-9
D gene: NA
J gene: TRBJ1-1
CDR3 protein: CASSLEENTEAFF
CDR3 DNA: TGTGCCAGCAGCTTAGAAGAAAACACTGAAGCTTTCTTT

clone size: many
V gene: TRBV11-2
D gene: NA
J gene: TRBJ2-7
CDR3 protein: CASRVHPSAGRRFYEQYF
CDR3 DNA: TGTGCCAGCAGAGTTCATCCGTCGGCGGGGAGGCGATTTTACGAGCAGTACTTC

clone size: many
V gene: TRBV7-3
D gene: NA
J gene: TRBJ1-1
CDR3 protein: CASSSFPRVGGTEAFF
CDR3 DNA: TGTGCCAGCAGCTCCTTCCCTCGGGTAGGGGGCACTGAAGCTTTCTTT

clone size: few
V gene: TRBV6-2/TRBV6-3
D gene: NA
J gene: TRBJ2-3
CDR3 protein: CASSRGGWGLTDTQYF
CDR3 DNA: TGTGCCAGCAGCCGTGGGGGTTGGGGCCTCACAGATACGCAGTATTTT

clone size: few
V gene: TRBV2
D gene: NA
J gene: TRBJ2-2
CDR3 protein: CASWALKGTGELFF
CDR3 DNA: TGTGCCAGCTGGGCCCTTAAGGGGACCGGGGAGCTGTTTTTT

clone size: NA
V gene: TRBV20-1
D gene: TRBD1
J gene: TRBJ2-2
CDR3 protein: CSARQGARTGELFF
CDR3 DNA: TGCAGTGCTAGACAGGGGGCGAGAACCGGGGAGCTGTTTTTT

clone size: NA
V gene: TRBV7-2
D gene: NA
J gene: TRBJ1-4
CDR3 protein: CASSLSTLDEKLFF
CDR3 DNA: TGTGCCAGCAGCTTATCAACTCTGGATGAAAAACTGTTTTTT

clone size: once
V gene: TRBV5-1
D gene: NA
J gene: TRBJ1-1
CDR3 protein: CASSLAAGRTTEAFF
CDR3 DNA: TGCGCCAGCAGCTTGGCCGCAGGGCGGACAACTGAAGCTTTCTTT

clone size: NA
V gene: TRBV6-2/TRBV6-3
D gene: NA
J gene: TRBJ2-3
CDR3 protein: CASSYSDRTDTQYF
CDR3 DNA: TGTGCCAGCAGTTACTCTGACCGCACAGATACGCAGTATTTT

clone size: NA
V gene: TRBV4-3
D gene: NA
J gene: TRBJ2-2
CDR3 protein: CASSEDRANTGELFF
CDR3 DNA: TGCGCCAGCAGCGAAGACAGAGCAAACACCGGGGAGCTGTTTTTT

clone size: once
V gene: TRBV6-2/TRBV6-3
D gene: NA
J gene: TRBJ2-2
CDR3 protein: CASSPPATTGELFF
CDR3 DNA: TGTGCCAGCAGTCCCCCCGCGACTACCGGGGAGCTGTTTTTT

clone size: NA
V gene: TRBV3-1
D gene: NA
J gene: TRBJ2-5
CDR3 protein: CASSHRDGTETQYF
CDR3 DNA: TGTGCCAGCAGCCACCGGGACGGAACGGAGACCCAGTACTTC

clone size: few
V gene: TRBV5-5
D gene: NA
J gene: TRBJ2-7
CDR3 protein: CASSLGTKSSYEQYF
CDR3 DNA: TGTGCCAGCAGCTTGGGCACTAAAAGCTCCTACGAGCAGTACTTC

clone size: NA
V gene: TRBV2
D gene: NA
J gene: TRBJ2-7
CDR3 protein: CASSETTTYEQYF
CDR3 DNA: TGTGCCAGCAGTGAGACGACAACCTACGAGCAGTACTTC

clone size: many
V gene: TRBV2
D gene: NA
J gene: TRBJ2-7
CDR3 protein: CASSVTGSYEQYF
CDR3 DNA: TGTGCCAGCAGTGTTACGGGGTCCTACGAGCAGTACTTC

clone size: NA
V gene: TRBV12-3/TRBV12-4
D gene: NA
J gene: TRBJ1-2
CDR3 protein: CASSLEGANGYTF
CDR3 DNA: TGTGCCAGCAGTTTAGAAGGGGCGAATGGCTACACCTTC

clone size: few
V gene: TRBV15
D gene: TRBD1
J gene: TRBJ1-6
CDR3 protein: CATSKYRETGTEAPLHF
CDR3 DNA: TGTGCCACCAGCAAATACCGAGAGACGGGGACAGAGGCACCCCTCCACTTT

clone size: NA
V gene: TRBV27
D gene: NA
J gene: TRBJ2-1
CDR3 protein: CASSQLGGSEQFF
CDR3 DNA: TGTGCCAGCAGCCAGCTCGGGGGTAGTGAGCAGTTCTTC